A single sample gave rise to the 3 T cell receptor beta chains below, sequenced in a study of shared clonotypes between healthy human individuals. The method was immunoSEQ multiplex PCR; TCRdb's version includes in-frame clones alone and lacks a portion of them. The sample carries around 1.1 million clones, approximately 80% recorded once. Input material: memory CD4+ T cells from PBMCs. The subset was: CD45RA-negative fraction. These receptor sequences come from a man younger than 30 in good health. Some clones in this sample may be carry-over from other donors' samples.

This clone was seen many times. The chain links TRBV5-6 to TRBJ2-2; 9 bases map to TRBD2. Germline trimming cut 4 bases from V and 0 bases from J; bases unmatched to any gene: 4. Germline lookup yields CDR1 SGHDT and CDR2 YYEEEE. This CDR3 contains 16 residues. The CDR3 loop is CASSHRLAANTGELFF. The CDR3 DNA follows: TGTGCCAGCAGCCATCGACTAGCGGCGAACACCGGGGAGCTGTTTTTT.

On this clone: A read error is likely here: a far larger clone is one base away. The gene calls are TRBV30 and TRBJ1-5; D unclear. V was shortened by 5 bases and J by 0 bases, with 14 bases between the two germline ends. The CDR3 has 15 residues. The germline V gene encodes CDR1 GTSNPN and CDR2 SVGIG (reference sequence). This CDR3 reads CAWGEPGFSNQPQHF. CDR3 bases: TGTGCCTGGGGCGAACCGGGATTTAGCAATCAGCCCCAGCATTTT.

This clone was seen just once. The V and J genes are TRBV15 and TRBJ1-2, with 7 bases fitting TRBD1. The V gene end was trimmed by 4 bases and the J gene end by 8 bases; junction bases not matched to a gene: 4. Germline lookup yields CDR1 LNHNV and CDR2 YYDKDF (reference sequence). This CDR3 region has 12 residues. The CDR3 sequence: CATSKGTVGYTF. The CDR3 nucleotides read TGTGCCACCAGCAAGGGGACAGTGGGCTACACCTTC.